The sequence of this T cell receptor beta chain was determined in a study of cytomegalovirus exposure and HLA in healthy donors. Study-level background: In an earlier analysis, around 100 million unique TCR beta sequences were found from some 200 million T cells.

J was trimmed by 6 bases and V by 5 bases; bases with no gene match: 2. CDR3 length equals 14 residues. Germline loops: CDR1 SGHAT, CDR2 FQNNGV. Study conclusions and caveats: The study dropped some indistinguishable V segments, TRBV6-2 and TRBV6-3 among them. Among donors in an Asian-associated ancestry cluster, a later analysis reportedly found fewer N-insertions than the roughly 610-donor mean.

A single count supports this clone. What it recognizes is unknown. Primers included in the PCR were 60 Vbeta and 13 Jbeta primers. As processed by the authors: Some 80 million unique TCR beta chains, 9 million to 12 million shared, were counted in a later analysis. Method: immunoSEQ multiplex PCR; TCRdb's copy keeps in-frame clones and lacks some. V, J and clone size derive from that table, while D and trimming were established from the DNA sequence. The sample shows 65,000 or so clones, 60% to 80% of them seen only once. This TCR was sampled from a girl aged 10-17 years in good health and CMV-seropositive. The sequenced sample was PBMCs. V and J are TRBV11-2 and TRBJ2-1; 12 positions agree with TRBD1. CDR3 residues: CASSGDRGLNEQFF. As DNA, the CDR3 is TGTGCCAGCAGCGGGGACAGGGGGCTCAATGAGCAGTTCTTC.